This entry lists 30 T cell receptor beta chains sequenced from one sample in a study of beta chain features in type 1 diabetes. General observations from the study: All four CD4+ subsets of Type 1 diabetes patients contained TCRB CDR3s that were moderately but significantly shorter.

Antigens for these TCRs are unknown. Expressed TCRB transcripts got sequenced, as all isolated RNA was reverse transcribed. The method was immunoSEQ multiplex PCR; TCRdb's version includes in-frame clones alone and lacks a portion of them. Here the sample spans roughly 290,000 clones, about 15% being singletons. Source material: naive CD4+ T cells from blood. The source is a man younger than 30 with type 1 diabetes.

This chain uses TRBV30 with TRBJ1-5; 11 bases are shared with TRBD1. This CDR3 comprises 15 residues. J was trimmed by 5 bases and V by 1 base; bases with no gene match: 4. Per germline, CDR1 GTSNPN and CDR2 SVGIG (reference sequence). The CDR3 spells CAWSDGTGGHQPQHF. In DNA, the CDR3 is TGTGCCTGGAGTGACGGGACAGGGGGGCATCAGCCCCAGCATTTT. Full variable domain (missing parts from reference TRBV30 and TRBJ1-5): SQTIHQWPATLVQPVGSPLSLECTVEGTSNPNLYWYRQAAGRGLQLLFYSVGIGQISSEVPQNLSASRPQDRQFILSSKKLLLSDSGFYLCAWSDGTGGHQPQHFGDGTRLSIL.

This clone has a handful of counts. The rearrangement uses TRBV7-9 and TRBJ1-5; D possibly corresponds to TRBD1 (6 bases). Germline assignment: CDR1 SEHNR and CDR2 FQNEAQ (reference sequence). Trimming removed 5 bases from V and 1 base from J, with 9 bases in between. The CDR3 has 14 amino acids. The CDR3 nucleotides are TGTGCCAGCAGCCTAGGACAGAGCAATCAGCCCCAGCATTTT. Its translation: CASSLGQSNQPQHF. The full variable domain, its missing parts supplied by reference TRBV7-9 and TRBJ1-5, is DTGVSQNPRHKITKRGQNVTFRCDPISEHNRLYWYRQTLGQGPEFLTYFQNEAQLEKSRLLSDRFSAERPKGSFSTLEIQRTEQGDSAMYLCASSLGQSNQPQHFGDGTRLSIL.

V and J are TRBV5-4 and TRBJ1-4; D may be TRBD1 (6 bases). The CDR3 consists of 16 residues. Deletions cut 1 base from V and 3 bases from J, with 13 bases between. Germline-derived CDR1 and CDR2 are SGHNT and YYREEE (reference sequence). CDR3 DNA sequence: TGTGCCAGCAGCTTGTTTCATGCAGGGGCTAATGAAAAACTGTTTTTT. It yields the protein CASSLFHAGANEKLFF.

This clone was observed a few times. The chain's CDR3 is CASSVGSGQPQHF. For the CDR3, the DNA is TGTGCCAGCAGCGTTGGAAGCGGTCAGCCCCAGCATTTT. The chain combines TRBV9 with TRBJ1-5; D call uncertain. The V end lost 2 bases, the J end lost 6 bases, and 9 bases lay between the germline ends. Looked up from germline, CDR1 is SGDLS and CDR2 is YYNGEE. CDR3 size: 13 residues.

The gene calls are TRBV30 and TRBJ2-1, with D perhaps TRBD1 (5 bases). The length of the CDR3 is 17 residues. V was shortened by 3 bases and J by 0 bases, with 18 bases between the two germline ends. Germline V gene data show CDR1 as GTSNPN and CDR2 as SVGIG (reference sequence). This CDR3 reads CAWRPQGLRSSYNEQFF. DNA of the CDR3: TGTGCCTGGAGACCGCAGGGATTACGCAGCTCCTACAATGAGCAGTTCTTC.

This clone was counted a few times. The gene calls are TRBV5-1 and TRBJ2-5; 7 positions match TRBD1. Trimming removed 0 bases from V and 13 bases from J; junction bases left unmatched: 3. CDR3 length equals 11 residues. Germline CDR1 reads SGHRS; CDR2 reads YFSETQ. CDR3 nucleotides: TGCGCCAGCAGCTTGGCGGGACAGAGGTACTTC. This encodes CASSLAGQRYF.

The chain has TRBV30 and TRBJ1-1, with a tentative D call TRBD1 (6 bases). This CDR3 contains 14 residues. Germline CDR1 is GTSNPN and CDR2 is SVGIG (reference sequence). V gave up 3 bases and J gave up 0 bases, with 11 bases separating them. CDR3 region: CAWSGGQLNTEAFF. As DNA, the CDR3 is TGTGCCTGGAGCGGGGGGCAGTTGAACACTGAAGCTTTCTTT.

This rearrangement joins TRBV28 to TRBJ2-7; 11 positions agree with TRBD2. This CDR3 has 16 residues. Germline values: CDR1 MDHEN, CDR2 SYDVKM. V was pared by 5 bases and J by 7 bases, with 13 bases of the junction left unmatched. CDR3 bases: TGTGCCAGCAGTCCGGACATAGCGGGAGGGCCAGGAGAGCAGTACTTC. As protein: CASSPDIAGGPGEQYF.

This chain uses TRBV7-9 with TRBJ2-7; 7 bases are shared with TRBD1. Trimming at V came to 5 bases and at J to 2 bases, leaving 9 bases not matched to a gene. The V gene's germline CDR1 is SEHNR and CDR2 FQNEAQ (reference sequence). The CDR3 length is 15 residues. CDR3: CASSPRGTATYEQYF. For the CDR3, the DNA is TGTGCCAGCAGCCCTAGAGGGACAGCGACCTACGAGCAGTACTTC. The full variable domain, in which reference TRBV7-9 and TRBJ2-7 provide the parts outside the CDR3, is DTGVSQNPRHKITKRGQNVTFRCDPISEHNRLYWYRQTLGQGPEFLTYFQNEAQLEKSRLLSDRFSAERPKGSFSTLEIQRTEQGDSAMYLCASSPRGTATYEQYFGPGTRLTVT.

This clone turned up a few times. The chain uses TRBV5-6 and TRBJ1-2, with 9 bases matching TRBD1. Trimming removed 2 bases from V and 5 bases from J; junction bases left unmatched: 7. CDR1 and CDR2 (germline): SGHDT, YYEEEE. The length of the CDR3 is 15 residues. The CDR3 loop reads CASSFPTGGGYGYTF. CDR3 nucleotide sequence: TGTGCCAGCAGCTTTCCGACAGGGGGTGGATATGGCTACACCTTC.

The chain links TRBV7-2 to TRBJ1-1; tentative D call: TRBD1 (6 bases). V was trimmed by 1 base and J by 10 bases, leaving 13 bases between them. The CDR3 sequence is 13 residues long. The germline V gene encodes CDR1 SGHTA and CDR2 FQGNSA. For the CDR3, the DNA is TGTGCCAGCAGCTTAGGTCAGGGGATGGTAGCTTTCTTT. Protein product: CASSLGQGMVAFF.

The V gene is TRBV29-1, the J gene TRBJ1-2; D call uncertain. This CDR3 spans 14 amino acids. The germline V gene has CDR1 SQVTM and CDR2 ANQGSEA. V shed 1 base and J shed 4 bases, with 13 bases lying between them. CDR3 DNA: TGCAGCGTTGAAGGTGGGCAGCAACCCTATGGCTACACCTTC. This sequence encodes CSVEGGQQPYGYTF.

This clone was counted between two and nine times. V and J are TRBV5-1 and TRBJ1-2; the match to TRBD1 covers 9 bases. V shed 3 bases and J 2 bases; nucleotides not matched to a gene: 2. Germline assignment: CDR1 SGHRS and CDR2 YFSETQ. The CDR3 sequence is 14 residues long. CDR3 amino acids: CASSSGQGNYGYTF. The CDR3 nucleotides read TGCGCCAGCAGCTCTGGACAGGGGAACTATGGCTACACCTTC.

The V and J genes are TRBV5-1 and TRBJ2-5; 9 bases are a match to TRBD2. With 4 bases clipped from V and 0 bases from J, the junction kept 13 bases outside the gene matches. The CDR3 sequence is 18 residues long. Germline V gene lookup returns CDR1 SGHRS and CDR2 YFSETQ. The CDR3 nucleotides are TGCGCCAGCAGCCCCCGTGGCGATAGCGGGAGATACCAAGAGACCCAGTACTTC. This translates into CASSPRGDSGRYQETQYF. Together with reference TRBV5-1 and TRBJ2-5, the CDR3 gives the full variable domain: KAGVTQTPRYLIKTRGQQVTLSCSPISGHRSVSWYQQTPGQGLQFLFEYFSETQRNKGNFPGRFSGRQFSNSRSEMNVSTLELGDSALYLCASSPRGDSGRYQETQYFGPGTRLLVL.

The chain links TRBV30 to TRBJ2-1, with 9 bases aligning to TRBD1. The CDR3 consists of 13 residues. Germline lookup yields CDR1 GTSNPN and CDR2 SVGIG (reference sequence). The V and J ends lost 8 bases and 3 bases, in that order; junction bases with no gene match: 5. In nucleotides, the CDR3 is TGTGCCCTTGACAGGGGGAACTACAATGAGCAGTTCTTC. It codes for CALDRGNYNEQFF.

This clone was counted between two and nine times. The chain recombines TRBV19 with TRBJ2-3; tentative D call: TRBD1 (7 bases). This CDR3 has 16 residues. The ends were cut back, 4 bases at V and 0 bases at J, with 14 bases in the middle. Germline CDR1 and CDR2: LNHDA and SQIVND (reference sequence). Written as DNA, the CDR3 is TGTGCCAGTAGTACCCTGACAGGGACTAGCACAGATACGCAGTATTTT. Encoded protein: CASSTLTGTSTDTQYF.

The chain has TRBV7-2 and TRBJ2-7; 10 positions match TRBD1. Germline CDR1 and CDR2: SGHTA and FQGNSA. J lost 5 bases, V lost 1 base, and 5 bases had no gene match. The CDR3 is made up of 15 amino acids. CDR3 DNA sequence: TGTGCCAGCAGCTTAGGGGGACAGGGGATTGACGAGCAGTACTTC. Translation: CASSLGGQGIDEQYF.

This clone was observed a few times. The chain recombines TRBV4-3 with TRBJ2-1, with 9 bases matching TRBD2. The CDR3 loop spans 18 amino acids. The trim removed 0 bases at V and 3 bases at J, leaving 9 bases unmatched. The germline gives CDR1 LGHNA, CDR2 YSLEER. The chain's CDR3 is CASSQDWVAGDLYNEQFF. DNA of the CDR3: TGCGCCAGCAGCCAAGATTGGGTAGCGGGGGACCTCTACAATGAGCAGTTCTTC.

This clone has more than one count but fewer than ten. V and J are TRBV7-2 and TRBJ2-2; D gene uncertain. Deletions cut 5 bases from V and 0 bases from J, with 10 bases between. The CDR3 is 15 residues long. From germline, CDR1 is SGHTA and CDR2 FQGNSA. The CDR3 region is CASSPRRANTGELFF. In DNA form, the CDR3 reads TGTGCCAGCAGCCCCCGACGGGCGAACACCGGGGAGCTGTTTTTT.

This clone has only a few counts. V usage is TRBV7-2 and J usage is TRBJ1-2; 8 bases line up with TRBD1. The CDR3 is 14 residues long. The germline V gene has CDR1 SGHTA and CDR2 FQGNSA. V trimming: 4 bases; J trimming: 8 bases; junction bases outside the gene matches: 9. The CDR3 is CASSWGQVTPGYTF. In DNA form, the CDR3 reads TGTGCCAGCAGCTGGGGACAGGTGACCCCCGGCTACACCTTC.

This clone was observed a handful of times. The rearrangement uses TRBV7-2 and TRBJ1-1, with 7 bases lining up with TRBD1. The CDR3 is 14 amino acids. Trimming at V came to 5 bases and at J to 2 bases, leaving 5 bases not matched to a gene. Germline CDR1 and CDR2: SGHTA and FQGNSA. This CDR3 reads CASSKDRFNTEAFF. DNA of the CDR3: TGTGCCAGCAGCAAGGACAGGTTTAACACTGAAGCTTTCTTT.

This clone was seen a few times. The gene calls are TRBV15 and TRBJ2-5; D not resolved. The CDR3 consists of 14 residues. The V and J ends lost 0 bases and 2 bases respectively, with 7 bases between them. Germline CDR1 and CDR2: LNHNV and YYDKDF (reference sequence). The DNA of the CDR3 is TGTGCCACCAGCAGAGATCCTCGTCAAGAGACCCAGTACTTC. Protein: CATSRDPRQETQYF.

In its sample, this clone was seen a few times. The chain employs TRBV20-1 and TRBJ2-1, with no clear D. Deletions cut 5 bases from V and 8 bases from J, with 7 bases between. Germline V gives CDR1 DFQATT, CDR2 SNEGSKA (reference sequence). This CDR3 comprises 10 residues. CDR3 loop: CSAVRDEQFF. The CDR3 DNA is TGCAGTGCTGTTAGAGATGAGCAGTTCTTC.

This clone showed up just a few times. The chain uses TRBV29-1 and TRBJ2-7, with TRBD1 matching 9 bases. This CDR3 contains 17 residues. Germline V gene sequence: CDR1 SQVTM, CDR2 ANQGSEA. The V and J ends lost 7 bases and 2 bases, in that order; junction bases with no gene match: 18. The CDR3 region is CSASSPRWTGEAYEQYF. CDR3 nucleotides: TGCAGCGCTTCCTCACCGCGGTGGACAGGGGAGGCCTACGAGCAGTACTTC.

This clone was detected a few times. The V and J genes are TRBV7-9 and TRBJ1-6, with D maybe TRBD1 (5 bases). CDR1 is SEHNR, CDR2 FQNEAQ, per germline (reference sequence). The V and J ends lost 5 bases and 10 bases respectively, with 15 bases between them. This CDR3 is built from 14 residues. CDR3 DNA: TGTGCCAGCAGCCGCAGGGAGGTTCGCTCACCCCTCCACTTT. It yields the protein CASSRREVRSPLHF.

This clone was detected only a few times. This rearrangement joins TRBV30 to TRBJ2-3; 8 bases are a match to TRBD2. V gave up 1 base and J gave up 6 bases; unmatched junction bases: 9. Germline lookup yields CDR1 GTSNPN and CDR2 SVGIG (reference sequence). The length of the CDR3 is 15 residues. CDR3 sequence (DNA): TGTGCCTGGAGTGGAAGCGGGAGTTCATCCGATACGCAGTATTTT. Translated, it gives CAWSGSGSSSDTQYF.

The gene calls are TRBV5-1 and TRBJ2-1, with D perhaps TRBD1 (5 bases). The germline gives CDR1 SGHRS, CDR2 YFSETQ. The CDR3 is 18 amino acids. Between the trimmed V and J ends, which lost 4 bases and 4 bases, there was a span of 24 bases. Here the CDR3 reads CASSHTYSQGSRYNEQFF. The CDR3 DNA reads as TGCGCCAGCAGCCACACATACTCCCAGGGCTCGAGGTACAATGAGCAGTTCTTC.

A few counts support this clone. This rearrangement joins TRBV27 to TRBJ2-5, with TRBD2 matching over 12 bases. The CDR3 totals 17 residues. The germline gives CDR1 MNHEY, CDR2 SMNVEV (reference sequence). After removal of 5 bases from V and 4 bases from J, the junction contained 11 bases not matched to a gene. The CDR3: CASSIKPPGLAGETQYF. In DNA form, the CDR3 reads TGTGCCAGCAGTATAAAGCCCCCGGGACTAGCGGGAGAGACCCAGTACTTC.

The table lists this clone with a few counts. The rearrangement links TRBV5-1 to TRBJ2-3; D is unresolved. The V end lost 2 bases, the J end lost 8 bases, and 15 bases lay between the germline ends. This CDR3 has 14 residues. Germline loops: CDR1 SGHRS, CDR2 YFSETQ. This CDR3 reads CASSFYEAAGTQYF. The CDR3 DNA sequence: TGCGCCAGCAGCTTCTACGAGGCAGCCGGTACGCAGTATTTT.

This chain uses TRBV5-1 with TRBJ2-5, with unresolved D. Germline-derived CDR1 and CDR2 are SGHRS and YFSETQ. The CDR3 has 14 amino acids. V was clipped by 2 bases and J by 2 bases, with 10 bases between them. The CDR3 loop is CASSFGHYQETQYF. The CDR3 DNA follows: TGCGCCAGCAGCTTCGGCCACTATCAAGAGACCCAGTACTTC.